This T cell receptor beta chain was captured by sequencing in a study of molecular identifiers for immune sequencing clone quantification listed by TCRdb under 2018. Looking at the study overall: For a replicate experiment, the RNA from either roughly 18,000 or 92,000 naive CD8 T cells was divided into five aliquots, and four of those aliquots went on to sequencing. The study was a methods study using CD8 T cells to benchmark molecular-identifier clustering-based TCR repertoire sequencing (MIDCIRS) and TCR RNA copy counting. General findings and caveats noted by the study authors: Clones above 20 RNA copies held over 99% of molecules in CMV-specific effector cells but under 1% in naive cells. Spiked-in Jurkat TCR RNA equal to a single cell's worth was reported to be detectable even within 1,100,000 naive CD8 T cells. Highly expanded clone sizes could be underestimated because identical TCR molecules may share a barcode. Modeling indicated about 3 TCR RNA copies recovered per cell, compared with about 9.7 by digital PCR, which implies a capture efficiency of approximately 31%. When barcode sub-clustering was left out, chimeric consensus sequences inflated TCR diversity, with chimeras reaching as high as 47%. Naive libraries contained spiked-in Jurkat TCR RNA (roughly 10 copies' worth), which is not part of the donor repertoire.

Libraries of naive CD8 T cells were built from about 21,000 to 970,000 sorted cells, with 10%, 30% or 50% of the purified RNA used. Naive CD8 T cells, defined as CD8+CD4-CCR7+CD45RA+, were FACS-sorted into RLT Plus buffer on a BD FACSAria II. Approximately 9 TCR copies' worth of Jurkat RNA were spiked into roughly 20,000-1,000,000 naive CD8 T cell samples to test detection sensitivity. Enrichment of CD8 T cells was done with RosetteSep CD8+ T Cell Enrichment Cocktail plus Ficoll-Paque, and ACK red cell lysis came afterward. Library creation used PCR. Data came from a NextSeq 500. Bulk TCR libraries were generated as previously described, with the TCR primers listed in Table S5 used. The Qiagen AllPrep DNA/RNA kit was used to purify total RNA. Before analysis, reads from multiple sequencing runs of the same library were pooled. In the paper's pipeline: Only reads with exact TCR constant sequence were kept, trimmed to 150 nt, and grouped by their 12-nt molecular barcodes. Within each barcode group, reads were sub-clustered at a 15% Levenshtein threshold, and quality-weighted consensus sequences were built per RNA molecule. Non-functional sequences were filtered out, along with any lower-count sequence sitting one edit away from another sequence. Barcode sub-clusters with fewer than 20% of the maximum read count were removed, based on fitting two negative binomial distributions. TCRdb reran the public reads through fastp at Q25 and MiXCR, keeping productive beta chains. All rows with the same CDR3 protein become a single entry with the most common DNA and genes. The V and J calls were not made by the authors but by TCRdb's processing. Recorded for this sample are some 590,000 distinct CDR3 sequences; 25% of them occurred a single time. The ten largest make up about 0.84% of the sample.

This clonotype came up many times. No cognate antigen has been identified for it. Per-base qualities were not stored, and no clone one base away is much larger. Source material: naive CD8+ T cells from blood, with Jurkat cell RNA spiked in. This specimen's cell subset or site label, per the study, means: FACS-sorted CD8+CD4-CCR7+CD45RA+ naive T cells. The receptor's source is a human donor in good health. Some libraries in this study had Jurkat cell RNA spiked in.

The CDR3 is CASRRATGELFF. The bases read TGTGCCAGCAGACGAGCCACCGGGGAGCTGTTTTTT. The V gene is TRBV9 and the J gene is TRBJ2-2; the D gene cannot be named for sure. The CDR3 runs 12 residues from the cysteine to the phenylalanine. The retained sequence is limited to the CDR3, 36 bases, with the frame set at the first base. V sheds 5 bases and J sheds 4 bases, leaving 6 bases between their ends. In the germline V gene, CDR1 corresponds to SGDLS and CDR2 to YYNGEE.